This TCR beta chain was captured by sequencing in a study of blood T cell repertoires in COVID-19. CDR1 and CDR2 from the germline V gene are MNHNS and SASEGT. After removal of 1 base from V and 6 bases from J, the junction contained 9 bases not matched to a gene. The CDR3 runs 16 residues. Profiling relied on immunoSEQ multiplex PCR, and the TCRdb table lists in-frame clones only, not all of them. Here the sample spans about 200,000 clones, 80% to 85% being singletons. Participants were placed into cohorts based on the clinical history they reported. The sequenced sample consisted of PBMCs or T cells enriched from blood (not recorded which). The source of this sequence is a man in his forties or fifties who had recovered from COVID-19. The rearrangement uses TRBV6-1 and TRBJ1-5; 7 bases are shared with TRBD1. This CDR3 is CASSEDSNRGAQPQHF. DNA for the CDR3: TGTGCCAGCAGTGAAGATTCCAACAGGGGTGCTCAGCCCCAGCATTTT.